Each of the 22 T cell receptor beta chains below was sequenced from the same sample in a study of shared clonotypes between healthy human individuals. Using immunoSEQ multiplex PCR, the repertoire was profiled, and TCRdb retains in-frame clones only, with some absent. The sample lists around 1.5 million clones; 98% were seen once. Sequenced input: naive CD4+ T cells sorted from blood. The subset here: CD45RA+ positively selected. These receptors were obtained from a man aged 25 to 40 in good health.

This chain's CDR3 is CASSLEDTLWQETQYF. CDR3 bases: TGCGCCAGCAGCTTGGAGGACACCTTATGGCAAGAGACCCAGTACTTC. The J gene is TRBJ2-5, the V gene TRBV5-1, with D perhaps matching TRBD1 (5 bases). This CDR3 is 16 amino acids long. Germline values: CDR1 SGHRS, CDR2 YFSETQ. Between the trimmed V and J ends, which lost 0 bases and 2 bases, there was a span of 14 bases.

The chain carries TRBV19 and TRBJ2-7, with D perhaps matching TRBD1 or TRBD2 (5 bases each). The germline gives CDR1 LNHDA, CDR2 SQIVND (reference sequence). V gave up 5 bases and J gave up 4 bases, with 27 bases separating them. The CDR3 extends over 18 amino acids. In DNA, the CDR3 is TGTGCCAGTAGTCCTTCGGGACGAAGGGGATTACGGCATTACGAGCAGTACTTC. Protein: CASSPSGRRGLRHYEQYF.

The chain joins TRBV13 to TRBJ2-3; the match to TRBD2 covers 8 bases. Trimming at V came to 0 bases and at J to 2 bases, leaving 7 bases not matched to a gene. The CDR3 covers 17 residues. Germline V CDR1 and CDR2: PRHDT, FYEKMQ (reference sequence). The CDR3 loop reads CASSLGPLAATTDTQYF. The CDR3 bases are TGTGCCAGCAGCTTAGGCCCACTAGCGGCTACCACAGATACGCAGTATTTT. Full variable domain (rest looked up from reference TRBV13 and TRBJ2-3): AAGVIQSPRHLIKEKRETATLKCYPIPRHDTVYWYQQGPGQDPQFLISFYEKMQSDKGSIPDRFSAQQFSDYHSELNMSSLELGDSALYFCASSLGPLAATTDTQYFGPGTRLTVL.

The rearrangement links TRBV6-8 to TRBJ2-1; TRBD2 might be the D (5 bases). Germline V lookup: CDR1 MNHGY, CDR2 SAAAGT. The CDR3 spans 13 residues. V was shortened by 8 bases and J by 4 bases, with 12 bases between the two germline ends. CDR3 DNA sequence: TGTGCCAGCGAGGGCTTCTTTTACAATGAGCAGTTCTTC. It encodes CASEGFFYNEQFF.

The chain has TRBV23-1 and TRBJ2-7; D not resolved. TRBV23-1 is marked as an open reading frame, function uncertain. V was shortened by 4 bases and J by 7 bases, with 5 bases between the two germline ends. This CDR3 spans 10 amino acids. The CDR3 DNA reads as TGCGCCAGCAGTCCAGAAGAGCAGTACTTC. Amino acid sequence: CASSPEEQYF.

This chain links TRBV5-3 with TRBJ2-1, with D unclear. TRBV5-3 is an ORF; its function is uncertain. The CDR3 is made up of 15 amino acids. Trimming took 1 base from V and 4 from J, leaving 12 bases between them. This CDR3 reads CARSLTYTVYNEQFF. Written as DNA, the CDR3 is TGTGCCAGAAGCTTGACGTACACAGTTTACAATGAGCAGTTCTTC.

The J gene is TRBJ2-7, the V gene TRBV9; D possibly corresponds to TRBD2 (6 bases). The CDR3 covers 15 residues. The V and J ends lost 4 bases and 7 bases respectively, with 21 bases between them. Germline CDR1 is SGDLS and CDR2 is YYNGEE. The CDR3 DNA follows: TGTGCCAGCAGCTTCTCCGGGACTTCCTCGGGAGAGCAGTACTTC. Its translation is CASSFSGTSSGEQYF.

This clone was seen just once. This sequence joins TRBV6-5 and TRBJ1-2, with TRBD1 matching over 8 bases. Trimming took 5 bases from V and 0 from J; bases not matched to a gene: 5. The CDR3 consists of 15 residues. Per germline, CDR1 MNHEY and CDR2 SVGAGI. The CDR3: CASSRTGRTNYGYTF. The CDR3 DNA follows: TGTGCCAGCAGTCGGACAGGGAGAACTAACTATGGCTACACCTTC.

V gene TRBV29-1 combines with J gene TRBJ2-3, with D unresolved. V was cut by 5 bases and J by 0 bases, with 6 bases left in between. The CDR3 is 12 amino acids. Looked up from germline, CDR1 is SQVTM and CDR2 is ANQGSEA. The CDR3 sequence: CSVFKSTDTQYF. CDR3 DNA: TGCAGCGTTTTCAAGAGCACAGATACGCAGTATTTT.

As to this clone: At the DNA level, this CDR3 is encoded by other sequences in the same sample as well. The chain employs TRBV9 and TRBJ2-1; D might be TRBD2 (8 bases). The CDR3 is 16 amino acids. V was shortened by 0 bases and J by 2 bases, with 12 bases between the two germline ends. Germline lookup yields CDR1 SGDLS and CDR2 YYNGEE. In nucleotides, the CDR3 is TGTGCCAGCAGCGTAGCGGGAGGGGGCGCCTACAATGAGCAGTTCTTC. This sequence encodes CASSVAGGGAYNEQFF. The complete variable domain, with remaining parts taken from reference TRBV9 and TRBJ2-1, reads DSGVTQTPKHLITATGQRVTLRCSPRSGDLSVYWYQQSLDQGLQFLIQYYNGEERAKGNILERFSAQQFPDLHSELNLSSLELGDSALYFCASSVAGGGAYNEQFFGPGTRLTVL.

The chain has TRBV28 and TRBJ1-4; possibly TRBD1 for D (6 bases). The V end lost 5 bases, the J end lost 3 bases, and 16 bases lay between the germline ends. Germline CDR1 and CDR2: MDHEN and SYDVKM. CDR3 length: 16 residues. CDR3 in DNA: TGTGCCAGCAGTACATATGGGGGGCCTCCTAATGAAAAACTGTTTTTT. Amino acid sequence: CASSTYGGPPNEKLFF.

V and J are TRBV4-1 and TRBJ1-3; tentatively, D is TRBD1 (5 bases). The CDR3 has 16 amino acids. Germline values: CDR1 MGHRA, CDR2 YSYEKL. Between the trimmed V and J ends, which lost 4 bases and 3 bases, there was a span of 16 bases. The CDR3 reads CASSRDGGIGGNTIYF. The CDR3 bases are TGCGCCAGCAGCCGCGACGGGGGTATAGGTGGAAACACCATATATTTT.

The chain has TRBV18 and TRBJ2-3; 12 positions agree with TRBD2. V lost 2 bases, J lost 0 bases, and 6 bases stayed unmatched. The CDR3 contains 18 residues. In germline, CDR1 is KGHSH, CDR2 LQKENI. CDR3 region: CASSPLLAGGPSTDTQYF. DNA of the CDR3: TGTGCCAGCTCACCATTGCTAGCGGGAGGGCCGAGCACAGATACGCAGTATTTT.

The chain couples TRBV7-9 to TRBJ2-7, with D unresolved. CDR3 length: 13 amino acids. Between the trimmed V and J ends, which lost 5 bases and 10 bases, there was a span of 18 bases. Germline V CDR1 and CDR2: SEHNR, FQNEAQ (reference sequence). CDR3 loop: CASSRLGPLKQYF. CDR3 DNA sequence: TGTGCCAGCAGCCGACTTGGACCCCTCAAACAGTACTTC.

The chain's CDR3 is CASSLEGTGANVLTF. For the CDR3, the DNA is TGTGCCAGCAGCTTAGAAGGGACTGGGGCCAACGTCCTGACTTTC. The chain employs TRBV7-2 and TRBJ2-6; D remains unclear. The germline V gene has CDR1 SGHTA and CDR2 FQGNSA. The CDR3 extends over 15 amino acids. V shed 1 base and J shed 2 bases, with 6 bases lying between them.

The chain uses TRBV11-2 and TRBJ2-7; D gene unclear. Germline V gene data show CDR1 as SGHAT and CDR2 as FQNNGV. CDR3 length: 14 residues. The V end was cut by 2 bases, the J end by 4 bases, with 12 bases between. DNA of the CDR3: TGTGCCAGCAGCTTATCTTTAGGGATTTACGAGCAGTACTTC. This sequence encodes CASSLSLGIYEQYF.

Notes on this clone: Other DNA sequences in this specimen translate into the identical CDR3. The rearrangement uses TRBV29-1 and TRBJ1-1; D not certain. V lost 7 bases, J lost 0 bases, and 3 bases lay in between. Germline CDR1 and CDR2: SQVTM and ANQGSEA. The CDR3 contains 10 residues. CDR3 region: CSGMNTEAFF. CDR3 sequence (DNA): TGCAGCGGGATGAACACTGAAGCTTTCTTT.

V gene TRBV20-1 combines with J gene TRBJ2-5; no clear D. The CDR3 runs to 11 residues. Germline CDR1 reads DFQATT; CDR2 reads SNEGSKA (reference sequence). The V end was cut by 3 bases, the J end by 5 bases, with 7 bases between. This CDR3 is CSARAHETQYF. CDR3 DNA sequence: TGCAGTGCTAGGGCACACGAGACCCAGTACTTC.

V and J are TRBV30 and TRBJ1-1; D is perhaps TRBD1 (6 bases). This CDR3 comprises 13 residues. Per germline, CDR1 GTSNPN and CDR2 SVGIG (reference sequence). The V end lost 5 bases, the J end lost 6 bases, and 16 bases lay between the germline ends. In nucleotides, the CDR3 is TGTGCCTGGTCGAGGGGGGTTGCGGCTGAAGCTTTCTTT. It is translated as CAWSRGVAAEAFF.

As regards this clone: The same CDR3 can be traced to other DNA sequences in this sample. The chain couples TRBV14 to TRBJ2-5; no reliable D call. V dropped 3 bases and J dropped 4 bases, with 3 bases sitting between them. The CDR3 contains 11 residues. CDR1 and CDR2 from the germline V gene are SGHDN and FVKESK. The CDR3 nucleotides are TGTGCCAGCAGCCATTCAGAGACCCAGTACTTC. Translating it yields CASSHSETQYF.

This chain links TRBV5-1 with TRBJ2-5; a possible D gene is TRBD2 (6 bases). The CDR3 has 15 amino acids. Germline V CDR1 and CDR2: SGHRS, YFSETQ. V was trimmed by 3 bases and J by 5 bases, leaving 17 bases between them. This CDR3 is CASSSRTITRETQYF. CDR3 sequence (DNA): TGCGCCAGCAGCTCCCGGACTATCACGCGGGAGACCCAGTACTTC.

The genes are TRBV6-6 and TRBJ1-1, with a weak D call TRBD1 (6 bases). Germline V gene lookup returns CDR1 MNHNY and CDR2 SVGAGI (reference sequence). With 7 bases removed from V and 2 bases from J, the gap between germline ends came to 17 bases. The CDR3 covers 15 residues. The CDR3 sequence is CASTSRDNLNTEAFF. The CDR3 nucleotides read TGTGCCAGCACCTCCCGGGACAACCTCAACACTGAAGCTTTCTTT.